The 25 T cell receptor beta chains reported below all come from one sample, sequenced in a study of T cell responses to AZD1222 COVID-19 vaccine. TCRdb's table, derived via immunoSEQ multiplex PCR, lists solely in-frame clones and lacks some. This sample yields about 190,000 clones, of which roughly 88% are seen a single time; roughly 0.99% belongs to the top ten. Sequences were derived from peripheral blood, sampled on day 0 of AZD1222 vaccination. All receptors come from an adult in good health.

This clone was picked up one time. The CDR3 sequence: CASSVVTGPQETQYF. CDR3 nucleotide sequence: TGTGCCAGCAGCGTAGTAACCGGGCCCCAAGAGACCCAGTACTTC. V is TRBV9 and J is TRBJ2-5; D uncertain. V lost 0 bases and J 1 base, leaving 10 bases between the germline ends. CDR1 and CDR2 from the germline V gene are SGDLS and YYNGEE. The length of the CDR3 is 15 residues.

Comment on this clone: Other DNA sequences in this sample translate to the same CDR3. The chain couples TRBV2 to TRBJ2-7; D call uncertain. The length of the CDR3 is 11 residues. The V gene's germline CDR1 is SNHLY and CDR2 FYNNEI. V shed 4 bases and J shed 4 bases, with 5 bases lying between them. CDR3 nucleotide sequence: TGTGCCAGCAGTGGGAGATACGAGCAGTACTTC. Its translation: CASSGRYEQYF.

This clone was counted once. The chain carries TRBV29-1 and TRBJ2-7; D not resolved. Germline V gene sequence: CDR1 SQVTM, CDR2 ANQGSEA. The CDR3 is 12 amino acids. Trimming cost V 2 bases and J 4 bases, with 9 bases left between them. The CDR3 DNA follows: TGCAGCGTTGAAAAAGTTTCATACGAGCAGTACTTC. Translating it yields CSVEKVSYEQYF.

The V gene is TRBV27, the J gene TRBJ1-2; D is unclear. The germline V gene has CDR1 MNHEY and CDR2 SMNVEV (reference sequence). CDR3 length: 15 amino acids. The ends were cut back, 3 bases at V and 8 bases at J, with 19 bases in the middle. The CDR3 region has the DNA TGTGCCAGCAGTTTGCACCTTACGGCGACGGACGGCTACACCTTC. Protein sequence: CASSLHLTATDGYTF.

V and J are TRBV6-1 and TRBJ2-7; D possibly corresponds to TRBD2 (6 bases). V lost 2 bases to trimming and J lost 2 bases, with 16 bases between them. CDR1 and CDR2 (germline): MNHNS, SASEGT. This CDR3 is 16 amino acids long. DNA of the CDR3: TGTGCCAGCAGTGAACGTTCGGGACTGGAAGCCTACGAGCAGTACTTC. Protein: CASSERSGLEAYEQYF.

V usage is TRBV2 and J usage is TRBJ2-2, with TRBD1 identical over 11 bases. The CDR3 has 15 residues. V shed 2 bases and J 9 bases; nucleotides not matched to a gene: 5. Per the germline V gene, CDR1 is SNHLY and CDR2 is FYNNEI. The CDR3 DNA reads TGTGCCAGCAGTGAATCTGGACAGGGGGCACGGGAGCTGTTTTTT. Translated: CASSESGQGARELFF.

The V call is TRBV5-1, the J call TRBJ2-3; 8 bases match TRBD2. With V trimmed by 4 bases and J by 1 base, 5 bases remained unmatched. This CDR3 has 15 amino acids. Germline V gives CDR1 SGHRS, CDR2 YFSETQ. In nucleotides, the CDR3 is TGCGCCAGCAGCCCAGCGGGAGCGGGCACAGATACGCAGTATTTT. It yields the protein CASSPAGAGTDTQYF.

The chain recombines TRBV15 with TRBJ1-5; 7 nucleotides line up with TRBD1. The CDR3 has 17 residues. Per the germline V gene, CDR1 is LNHNV and CDR2 is YYDKDF (reference sequence). The J segment lost 5 bases and the V segment lost 0 bases, leaving 10 bases of the junction unmatched. CDR3 sequence: CATSRENPLQGHQPQHF. The DNA of the CDR3 is TGTGCCACCAGCAGAGAAAACCCCCTACAGGGGCATCAGCCCCAGCATTTT.

In the case of this clone: Other DNA sequences in the sample encode the same CDR3. The V call is TRBV11-2, the J call TRBJ2-7; the match to TRBD2 covers 9 bases. Germline V CDR1 and CDR2: SGHAT, FQNNGV. The CDR3 is 15 amino acids. V lost 1 base and J lost 1; bases outside the gene matches: 2. The CDR3 nucleotides are TGTGCCAGCAGCTTAGGTCTAGCGGGGTCCTACGAGCAGTACTTC. It yields the protein CASSLGLAGSYEQYF.

The chain employs TRBV2 and TRBJ2-5, with TRBD2 as a possible D gene (6 bases). V lost 7 bases and J 5 bases, leaving 20 bases between the germline ends. The CDR3 consists of 15 residues. Germline CDR1 and CDR2: SNHLY and FYNNEI. Here the CDR3 reads CASNGFGAGRETQYF. The CDR3 DNA reads as TGTGCCAGCAATGGGTTCGGCGCAGGGAGGGAGACCCAGTACTTC.

The chain links TRBV29-1 to TRBJ1-1; 7 bases fit TRBD1. This CDR3 spans 14 amino acids. Germline V gives CDR1 SQVTM, CDR2 ANQGSEA. The V and J ends lost 4 bases and 0 bases, in that order; junction bases with no gene match: 5. The CDR3 protein is CSVVRGRVNTEAFF. The CDR3 DNA reads as TGCAGCGTTGTTAGGGGGCGAGTGAACACTGAAGCTTTCTTT. The complete variable domain, with remaining parts taken from reference TRBV29-1 and TRBJ1-1, reads SAVISQKPSRDICQRGTSLTIQCQVDSQVTMMFWYRQQPGQSLTLIATANQGSEATYESGFVIDKFPISRPNLTFSTLTVSNMSPEDSSIYLCSVVRGRVNTEAFFGQGTRLTVV.

V gene TRBV6-5 combines with J gene TRBJ2-2, with a tentative D call TRBD1 (6 bases). Germline values: CDR1 MNHEY, CDR2 SVGAGI. Trimming removed 2 bases from V and 0 bases from J, with 7 bases in between. This CDR3 contains 15 residues. CDR3 coding DNA: TGTGCCAGCAGTTACGGGGGCTCGAACACCGGGGAGCTGTTTTTT. It encodes CASSYGGSNTGELFF.

The V gene is TRBV6-5, the J gene TRBJ1-2; perhaps TRBD1 as D (5 bases). The CDR3 consists of 13 residues. Germline-derived CDR1 and CDR2 are MNHEY and SVGAGI. Trimming left V 5 bases short and J 0 bases short, with 7 bases between. For the CDR3, the DNA is TGTGCCAGCAGTCGACAGCCTAACTATGGCTACACCTTC. Encoded protein: CASSRQPNYGYTF.

V usage is TRBV28 and J usage is TRBJ2-5; TRBD2 is a possible D gene (5 bases). The CDR3 extends over 15 amino acids. Germline-derived CDR1 and CDR2 are MDHEN and SYDVKM. Trimming left V 8 bases short and J 4 bases short, with 20 bases between. The CDR3 DNA reads TGTGCCAGCCTCCCTGGCCGGGGATTTGGAGAGACCCAGTACTTC. This encodes CASLPGRGFGETQYF.

The chain carries TRBV11-2 and TRBJ2-7; no definite D call. The germline CDR1 and CDR2 sequences are SGHAT and FQNNGV. CDR3 length equals 14 residues. The V end lost 5 bases, the J end lost 2 bases, and 13 bases lay between the germline ends. The CDR3 loop reads CASSLSGGAYEQYF. DNA of the CDR3: TGTGCCAGCAGCCTATCTGGCGGAGCCTACGAGCAGTACTTC.

This clone was seen a few times. The V and J genes are TRBV9 and TRBJ2-1; 12 positions match TRBD2. The V gene end was trimmed by 3 bases and the J gene end by 10 bases; junction bases not matched to a gene: 8. CDR1 and CDR2 from the germline V gene are SGDLS and YYNGEE. The CDR3 covers 15 residues. The CDR3 DNA is TGTGCCAGCAGCGCCTTGGGACTAGCGGGTTCCGAGCAGTTCTTC. Translated: CASSALGLAGSEQFF.

The chain carries TRBV6-2 or TRBV6-3 and TRBJ2-3; TRBD2 agrees at 14 bases. The CDR3 has 18 residues. Per germline, CDR1 MNHEY and CDR2 SVGEGT. The junction had 7 bases not matched to a gene; V was cut back by 3 bases and J by 2 bases. As DNA, the CDR3 is TGTGCCAGCAGTTATGAGGGACTAGCGGGGGCGCCCACAGATACGCAGTATTTT. It codes for CASSYEGLAGAPTDTQYF.

V usage is TRBV7-9 and J usage is TRBJ2-5, with TRBD2 matching 11 bases. The junction had 1 base not matched to a gene; V was cut back by 4 bases and J by 3 bases. The CDR3 runs 14 residues. CDR1 and CDR2 (germline): SEHNR, FQNEAQ (reference sequence). The CDR3 loop reads CASSSGLAEETQYF. The CDR3 DNA is TGTGCCAGCAGCTCGGGACTAGCGGAAGAGACCCAGTACTTC.

V is TRBV19 and J is TRBJ1-4, with 7 bases that match TRBD1. The J segment lost 5 bases and the V segment lost 3 bases, leaving 9 bases of the junction unmatched. The CDR3 has 16 residues. Looked up from germline, CDR1 is LNHDA and CDR2 is SQIVND (reference sequence). CDR3 in DNA: TGTGCCAGTAGTATTGGGACAGCAGGATACAATGAAAAACTGTTTTTT. This codes for CASSIGTAGYNEKLFF.

The chain carries TRBV7-9 and TRBJ2-7; 7 nucleotides match TRBD2. V shed 5 bases, J shed 4 bases, and the junction held 2 bases outside the gene matches. The CDR3 consists of 12 residues. CDR1 and CDR2 (germline): SEHNR, FQNEAQ (reference sequence). The CDR3 DNA sequence: TGTGCCAGCAGCCCGGGGGGTTACGAGCAGTACTTC. This encodes CASSPGGYEQYF.

J is TRBJ2-3 and V is TRBV7-3; D call uncertain. Germline-derived CDR1 and CDR2 are SGHTA and FQGTGA. The CDR3 runs to 16 residues. Trimming pared 1 base from V and 0 bases from J, leaving 11 bases between. CDR3 in DNA: TGTGCCAGCAGCTTAATCTCTCCAAGTAGCACAGATACGCAGTATTTT. Protein product: CASSLISPSSTDTQYF. Based on the CDR3 plus reference TRBV7-3 and TRBJ2-3, the full variable domain is GAGVSQTPSNKVTEKGKYVELRCDPISGHTALYWYRQSLGQGPEFLIYFQGTGAADDSGLPNDRFFAVRPEGSVSTLKIQRTERGDSAVYLCASSLISPSSTDTQYFGPGTRLTVL.

This clone was detected a few times. The V call is TRBV11-2, the J call TRBJ2-5; D ambiguous. Looked up from germline, CDR1 is SGHAT and CDR2 is FQNNGV. Trimming took 5 bases from V and 10 from J, leaving 17 bases between them. CDR3 size: 13 residues. In DNA form, the CDR3 reads TGTGCCAGCAGCGCTAACCCCTCCGACCACCAGTACTTC. Protein: CASSANPSDHQYF.

The table lists this clone with a few counts. The chain couples TRBV29-1 to TRBJ1-1, with D unresolved. In germline, CDR1 is SQVTM, CDR2 ANQGSEA. With 5 bases removed from V and 8 bases from J, the gap between germline ends came to 3 bases. This CDR3 is built from 8 residues. Written as DNA, the CDR3 is TGCAGCGTTTCCGAAGCTTTCTTT. Translating gives CSVSEAFF. Full variable domain (outside the CDR3, taken from reference TRBV29-1 and TRBJ1-1): SAVISQKPSRDICQRGTSLTIQCQVDSQVTMMFWYRQQPGQSLTLIATANQGSEATYESGFVIDKFPISRPNLTFSTLTVSNMSPEDSSIYLCSVSEAFFGQGTRLTVV.

V gene TRBV19 combines with J gene TRBJ2-4; 11 nucleotides line up with TRBD1. Germline assignment: CDR1 LNHDA and CDR2 SQIVND (reference sequence). The V segment lost 3 bases and the J segment 8 bases; nucleotides outside the gene matches: 9. This CDR3 has 16 residues. CDR3 sequence (DNA): TGTGCCAGTAGTATGGATCCCGGGACAGGGGGGGACATTCAGTACTTC. It specifies CASSMDPGTGGDIQYF. The complete variable domain, with remaining parts taken from reference TRBV19 and TRBJ2-4, reads DGGITQSPKYLFRKEGQNVTLSCEQNLNHDAMYWYRQDPGQGLRLIYYSQIVNDFQKGDIAEGYSVSREKKESFPLTVTSAQKNPTAFYLCASSMDPGTGGDIQYFGAGTRLSVL.

J is TRBJ1-2 and V is TRBV7-8, with D unclear. V was trimmed by 6 bases and J by 4 bases, leaving 15 bases between them. Per germline, CDR1 SGHVS and CDR2 FQNEAQ. The CDR3 runs to 14 residues. In DNA, the CDR3 is TGTGCCAGCAGTCGTACGGACGCGTTCTATGGCTACACCTTC. It yields the protein CASSRTDAFYGYTF.